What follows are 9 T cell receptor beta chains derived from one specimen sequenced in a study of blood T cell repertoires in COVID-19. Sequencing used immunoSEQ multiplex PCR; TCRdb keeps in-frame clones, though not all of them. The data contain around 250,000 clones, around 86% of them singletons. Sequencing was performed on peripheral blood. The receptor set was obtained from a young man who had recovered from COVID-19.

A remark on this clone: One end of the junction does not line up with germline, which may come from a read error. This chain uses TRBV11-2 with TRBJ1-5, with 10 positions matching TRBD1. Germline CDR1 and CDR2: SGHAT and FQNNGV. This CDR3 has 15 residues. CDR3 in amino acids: CASSIDRGQDQPQHF. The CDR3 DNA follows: TGTGCCAGCAGCATAGACAGGGGGCAAGATCAGCCCCAGCATTTT.

The CDR3 region is CASSLRRGSTDTQYF. CDR3 sequence (DNA): TGTGCCAGCAGCCTGAGACGGGGATCCACAGATACGCAGTATTTT. This chain uses TRBV7-9 with TRBJ2-3, with D possibly being TRBD2 (5 bases). V gave up 5 bases and J gave up 2 bases, with 14 bases separating them. Germline assignment: CDR1 SEHNR and CDR2 FQNEAQ (reference sequence). The CDR3 extends over 15 amino acids.

The CDR3 sequence is CASSLSRDTEAFF. The CDR3 DNA sequence: TGTGCCAGCAGCTTAAGCAGGGACACTGAAGCTTTCTTT. The rearrangement uses TRBV7-9 and TRBJ1-1, with D possibly being TRBD1 (5 bases). With 2 bases removed from V and 3 bases from J, the gap between germline ends came to 7 bases. Germline CDR1 SEHNR, CDR2 FQNEAQ (reference sequence). This CDR3 comprises 13 residues.

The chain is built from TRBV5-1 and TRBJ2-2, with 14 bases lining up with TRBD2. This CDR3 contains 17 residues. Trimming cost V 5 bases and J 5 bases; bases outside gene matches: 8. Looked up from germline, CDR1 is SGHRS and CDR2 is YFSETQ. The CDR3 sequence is CASSDGLAGGRTGELFF. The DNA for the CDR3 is TGCGCCAGCAGTGACGGACTAGCGGGGGGAAGAACCGGGGAGCTGTTTTTT.

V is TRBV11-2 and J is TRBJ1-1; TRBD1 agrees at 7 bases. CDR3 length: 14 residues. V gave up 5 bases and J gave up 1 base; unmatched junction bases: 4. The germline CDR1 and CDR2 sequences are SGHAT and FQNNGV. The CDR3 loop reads CASSLRDRNTEAFF. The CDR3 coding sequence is TGTGCCAGCAGCCTCAGGGACAGGAACACTGAAGCTTTCTTT.

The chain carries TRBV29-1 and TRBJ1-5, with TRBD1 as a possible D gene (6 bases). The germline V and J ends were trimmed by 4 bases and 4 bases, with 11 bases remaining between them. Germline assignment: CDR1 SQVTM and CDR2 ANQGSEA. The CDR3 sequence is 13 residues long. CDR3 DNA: TGCAGCGTTGTCTGGCAGGGGAATCAGCCCCAGCATTTT. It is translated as CSVVWQGNQPQHF.

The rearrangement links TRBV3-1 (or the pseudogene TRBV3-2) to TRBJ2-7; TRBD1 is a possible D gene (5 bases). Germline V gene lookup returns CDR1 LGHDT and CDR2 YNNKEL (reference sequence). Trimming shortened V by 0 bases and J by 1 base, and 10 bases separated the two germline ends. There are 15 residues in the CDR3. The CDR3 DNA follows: TGTGCCAGCAGCCAAGACTGGCAGGGATCCTACGAGCAGTACTTC. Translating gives CASSQDWQGSYEQYF.

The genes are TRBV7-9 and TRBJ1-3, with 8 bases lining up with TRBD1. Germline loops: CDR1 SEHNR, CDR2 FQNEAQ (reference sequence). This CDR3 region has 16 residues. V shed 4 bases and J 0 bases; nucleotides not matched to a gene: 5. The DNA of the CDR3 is TGTGCCAGCAGCTGGACAGGGAAAAGCTCTGGAAACACCATATATTTT. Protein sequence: CASSWTGKSSGNTIYF.

The CDR3 sequence is CASSQGQGGEKLFF. CDR3 in DNA: TGCGCCAGCAGCCAGGGACAGGGGGGGGAAAAACTGTTTTTT. The V call is TRBV4-3, the J call TRBJ1-4; TRBD1 matches 11 bases. The V and J ends lost 3 bases and 8 bases, in that order; junction bases with no gene match: 2. The length of the CDR3 is 14 residues. CDR1 LGHNA and CDR2 YSLEER come from the germline V gene.